This is a list of T cell receptor beta chains from one sample in a study of cytomegalovirus exposure and HLA in healthy donors. Clones were sequenced by immunoSEQ multiplex PCR, and TCRdb holds only the in-frame ones, with some missing. The sample yields 50,000 to 60,000 clones, roughly 73% seen once. The source material was PBMCs. The source of these receptors is a young man in good health and CMV-seronegative. Both conserved end residues are trimmed from each CDR3. Part of the rows lack a size; the others show once, few, many or a class for expanded clones.

clone size	V gene	J gene	CDR3 protein
-	TRBV30	TRBJ1-5	AWRDGGAGQPQH
-	TRBV5-1	TRBJ2-6	ASSFLTGASSGANVLT
once	TRBV4-2	TRBJ1-2	ASSQVGGYLNYGYT
-	TRBV6-5	TRBJ1-6	ASSITGVSPLH
-	TRBV4-3	TRBJ2-5	ASSQDLRGSAVQETQY
-	TRBV5-1	TRBJ2-7	ASSWATGPTYEQY
-	TRBV6-1	TRBJ1-2	ATYPGQGAYGYT
-	TRBV5-1	TRBJ2-1	ASSRLAGGPGEQF
-	TRBV5-4	TRBJ2-7	ASSLAGLAGAYEQY
-	TRBV5-4	TRBJ2-7	ASRQGLDGSEQY
-	TRBV19	TRBJ2-2	ASRPGTGELF
-	TRBV4-3	TRBJ2-5	ASSQGGTQY
once	TRBV5-1	TRBJ2-2	ASSLPTGMRDTGELF
-	TRBV5-1	TRBJ2-7	ARVTGSTGSSYEQY
-	TRBV29-1	TRBJ1-1	SAGTAMNTEAF
-	TRBV7-2	TRBJ2-7	ASSSPLDSYHRY
-	TRBV7-2	TRBJ2-7	ASSTGQAIYEQY
-	TRBV29-1	TRBJ2-1	SARTSGRADEQF
-	TRBV18	TRBJ2-7	ASSPPARVHEQY
-	TRBV6-4	TRBJ2-2	ASSDSSGNTGELF
-	TRBV28	TRBJ1-2	ASSLPLTGLYGYT
once	TRBV7-2	TRBJ1-3	ASSPRGGTGNTIY
few	TRBV5-1	TRBJ2-7	ASSLVGGEYEQY
-	TRBV18	TRBJ2-2	ASSPLSGGELF
once	TRBV6-1	TRBJ1-2	ASSEGGGGNYGYT
-	TRBV5-4	TRBJ2-5	ASSPIRSGASETQY
-	TRBV5-1	TRBJ2-7	ASSSSMDRSYEQY
-	TRBV30	TRBJ1-2	AWTPWGQGVGYT
-	TRBV9	TRBJ2-1	ASSPRSQNNEQF
-	TRBV19	TRBJ2-3	ASSRPGYGTQY
-	TRBV5-6	TRBJ1-2	ASSLDRAEGYT
few	TRBV2	TRBJ1-5	ASSDQMRQH
once	TRBV29-1	TRBJ2-7	SVDSTSGYEQY
-	TRBV15	TRBJ2-1	ATSRGRDNNEQF
-	TRBV4-1	TRBJ1-1	ASSQDGLRTEAF
once	TRBV7-9	TRBJ1-5	ASSLTGSNQPQH
few	TRBV7-9	TRBJ1-1	ASSPENRGAEAF
-	TRBV6-1	TRBJ2-7	ASTHGSNEQY
-	TRBV4-2	TRBJ2-1	ASSQFHRDRYNEQF
-	TRBV4-3	TRBJ1-6	ASSQGRGQGDSPLH
-	TRBV13	TRBJ2-3	ASSLYVRTSGRAGIDTQY
-	TRBV4-1	TRBJ2-6	ASSRKWEGSSGANVLT
-	TRBV5-6	TRBJ1-2	ASSSGQGNYGYT
-	TRBV18	TRBJ2-2	ASSSERRSGELF
-	TRBV28	TRBJ2-7	ASSLPQGVGGEQY
-	TRBV7-2	TRBJ1-1	ASSLRTGFTEAF
-	TRBV15	TRBJ2-7	ATSRDRPSYEQY
-	TRBV5-1	TRBJ1-6	ASSRGGGAVNSPLH
-	TRBV6-1	TRBJ2-1	ALGGGTEGYNEQF
-	TRBV6-1	TRBJ2-7	ASSEGLAGEQY
-	TRBV4-3	TRBJ1-5	ASSQEAGSNQPQH
-	TRBV29-1	-	SASGVSYEQY
-	TRBV4-3	TRBJ2-2	ASSQARAGGQGGGELF
few	TRBV5-1	TRBJ1-1	ASSLAGLEAF
once	TRBV6-6	TRBJ2-5	ASSVFSGRVQETQY
-	TRBV18	TRBJ1-6	ASSPPNETGKSPLH
few	TRBV12-5	TRBJ1-2	ASGLTGSRGYT
-	TRBV9	TRBJ1-4	ASSVSFNEKLF
-	TRBV15	TRBJ2-7	ATSRDRGEQY